Detailed here is one TCR beta chain. Its antigen is currently unknown. The data stem from a study of T cell repertoires in cytomegalovirus infection. Study context: Public TCR beta signature analysis indicated the presence of both CMV infection and matching HLA type. Study outcomes and limitations: HLA-C-restricted CMV clonotypes gave the most frequent clonotype in two of eight donors.

TCRdb recomputed calls from the reads with MiXCR, one row per CDR3 protein. The sample has around 740,000 distinct CDR3 sequences; roughly 35% are singletons. Trimming shortened V by 4 bases and J by 2 bases, and 10 bases separated the two germline ends. This CDR3 comprises 14 residues. CDR1 is KGHDR, CDR2 SFDVKD, per germline. The sample consisted of PBMCs. V and J are TRBV24-1 and TRBJ1-2; D gene unclear. This receptor was obtained from a human donor in good health (CMV status not recorded). Some clones in this sample may be carry-over from other donors' samples. The CDR3 DNA follows: TGTGCCACCAGTGAACCGGACGGAAACTATGGCTACACCTTC. It translates to CATSEPDGNYGYTF.